A single T cell receptor beta chain is shown here with its context. These data belong to a study of blood T cell repertoires in COVID-19. Across the whole study: The analysed material was cDNA or gDNA that came from T cells, B-cell-depleted T cells, or PBMCs.

Authors' methods: By means of reference gene primer amplification, nucleated cell counts were estimated. The assay was immunoSEQ multiplex PCR, and TCRdb's table has in-frame clones only and misses some. From that table come the V and J calls and clone size; the DNA was used to work out D and trimming. The top ten hold around 4.5% of the sample, which has roughly 150,000 clones, around 86% seen once. CDR1 SGHTA and CDR2 FQGNSA come from the germline V gene. This CDR3 has 14 amino acids. J was trimmed by 4 bases and V by 3 bases; bases with no gene match: 4. Recovered status in Cohort 3 required two negative PCRs, clearance, or symptom resolution.

The sequenced sample was PBMCs or T cells enriched from blood (not recorded which). The source is a man aged 45-60 years who had recovered from COVID-19. The rearrangement joins TRBV7-2 to TRBJ1-1, with 8 bases lining up with TRBD1. The CDR3 DNA reads as TGTGCCAGCAGCTTCTACAGGGGGATCACTGAAGCTTTCTTT. This translates into CASSFYRGITEAFF.